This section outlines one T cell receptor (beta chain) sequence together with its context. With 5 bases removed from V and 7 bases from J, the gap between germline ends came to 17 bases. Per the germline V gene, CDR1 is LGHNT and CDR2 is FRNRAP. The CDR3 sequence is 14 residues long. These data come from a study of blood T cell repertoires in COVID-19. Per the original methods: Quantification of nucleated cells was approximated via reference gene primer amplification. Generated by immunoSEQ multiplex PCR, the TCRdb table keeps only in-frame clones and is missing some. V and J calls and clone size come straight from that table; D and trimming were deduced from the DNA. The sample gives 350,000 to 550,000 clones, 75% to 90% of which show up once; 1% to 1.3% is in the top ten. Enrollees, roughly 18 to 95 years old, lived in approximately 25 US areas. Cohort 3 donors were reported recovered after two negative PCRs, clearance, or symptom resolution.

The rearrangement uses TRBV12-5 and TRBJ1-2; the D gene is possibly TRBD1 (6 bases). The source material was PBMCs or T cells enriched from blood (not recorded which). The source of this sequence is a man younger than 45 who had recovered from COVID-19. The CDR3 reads CASGAPDRVVGYTF. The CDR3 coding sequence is TGTGCTAGTGGTGCACCGGACAGAGTGGTTGGCTACACCTTC. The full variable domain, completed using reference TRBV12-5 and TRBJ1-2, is DARVTQTPRHKVTEMGQEVTMRCQPILGHNTVFWYRQTMMQGLELLAYFRNRAPLDDSGMPKDRFSAEMPDATLATLKIQPSEPRDSAVYFCASGAPDRVVGYTFGSGTRLTVV.